The clone carrying this T cell receptor (beta chain) was seen many times. Its antigen is unknown. The time point here: newly diagnosed GD, antithyroid drugs for less than 3 months. PBMC-extracted RNA yielded the TCR library. The authors built TCR beta libraries using iRepertoire HTBI primers and Arm-PCR of CDR3 regions. TCRdb processed the multiplex PCR reads anew with MiXCR; each CDR3 protein has one entry. The data show just over 600,000 distinct CDR3 sequences, 16% seen once. The data were taken from a study of regulatory T cells in long-lasting Graves disease. Study conclusions and caveats: TCR diversity in persistent Graves' patients was below that of newly diagnosed ones.

V lost 6 bases and J lost 6, with 12 bases in between. The CDR3 has 13 amino acids. CDR1 is MNHNS and CDR2 is SASEGT in the germline V gene. These same records also appear under a second study, on T cells in Graves' hyperthyroidism and ophthalmopathy. This second report adds: Orbital computed tomography and thyroid ultrasound, together with serum TRAb and thyroxine and clinical symptoms, were used for diagnoses. Most clonotypes expanded in thyroid above 0.001 were likewise present in blood.

The chain links TRBV6-1 to TRBJ2-1; D is possibly TRBD2 (6 bases). The sequence derives from a woman aged 25 to 45 with Graves disease. This material consisted of peripheral blood mononuclear cells (PBMCs), taken at new diagnosis, from a patient treated with antithyroid drugs. The CDR3 region has the DNA TGTGCCAGCAGGCCGGGAGCCTCCAATGAGCAGTTCTTC. It is translated as CASRPGASNEQFF.